This T cell receptor beta chain is from a study of CXCR3-negative and CXCR3-positive naive CD8 T cells (dated by TCRdb to about 2019). Turning to the overall study: In total, roughly 150 million TRB reads were obtained, or roughly 1.5 +/- 0.3 million reads per library. Naive subsets from about 5 donors and memory cells from 3 donors were included in the TRBV-TRBJ cluster analysis. Data from ten to twelve donors, pooled across two independent experiments, went into the diversity and physicochemical repertoire analyses.

Broad study findings and their caveats: Within the same donor, TRBV-TRBJ usage looked similar between naive CXCR3-negative and CXCR3-positive cells, but memory cells had distinct patterns. Comparably high repertoire diversity was found in both naive subsets, whereas much lower repertoire diversity was found in memory CD8+ T cells. Because surface CD5, which has been linked to self-reactivity in mice, was comparable between naive subsets, TCR interaction strength was also inferred from TRB CDR3 physicochemical properties. CXCR3 expression partially decreased after cryopreservation, so most assays used freshly isolated PBMCs. Compared with CXCR3-negative naive cells, CXCR3-positive naive cells had TRB CDR3s with higher hydrophobicity (lower Kidera factor 4), lower energy, and higher strength and volume indices.

Regarding this clonotype: Its recognized antigen is unknown.

Sequencing was performed on a NextSeq 550. The Human TCR Profiling Kit (MiLaboratory) was used to prepare UMI-labeled 5' RACE TRB cDNA libraries. The full amount of extracted RNA was used for cDNA synthesis, and the full amount of resulting cDNA was used for PCR amplification. Libraries were prepared in parallel with an identical number of PCR cycles. The published analysis was carried out like this. With a requirement of at least two reads per UMI, MIGEC and MiXCR extracted about 50,000 +/- 10,000 unique UMI-labeled TRB cDNA molecules per library. Each library averaged 40,000 +/- 10,000 functional in-frame TRB CDR3 nucleotide clonotypes without stop codons. After each sample was downsampled to 5000 UMI-labeled TRB molecules, VDJtools was used to calculate diversity metrics such as normalized Shannon-Wiener and Chao1. Clonotype-size-weighted physicochemical properties of the central five CDR3 residues (interaction energy, strength, volume and Kidera factor 4) were computed in VDJtools. Each CDR3 protein sequence appears as one entry after TCRdb reprocessed the reads, and no DNA is included. The V and J calls and clone size come from TCRdb's table, not from the authors' own analysis. Per the sample table, the count is 100,000 to 150,000 distinct CDR3 sequences. The ten biggest clones cover 0.29% of the sample.

Each CD8+ T cell subset was flow-sorted in triplicate, and some 300,000 cells per subset were placed directly into RLT lysis buffer. To exclude memory contaminants, naive CD8+ T cells were stringently defined as CD45RO-CCR7+CD27+CD95-. Standard density gradient centrifugation was used to isolate peripheral blood mononuclear cells from buffy coats. Naive CXCR3-negative and CXCR3-positive CD8+ T cells were flow-sorted on a FACSAria III. An RNeasy Mini Kit was used to extract total RNA from the sorted cells. The CDR3 sequence holds 14 residues, the cysteine and phenylalanine included. There is no recorded DNA. Looking up the germline V gene (reference sequence) yields CDR1 SEHNR and CDR2 FQNEAQ.

This TCR was sampled from a human donor in good health. Some clones in this sample may be carry-over from other donors' samples. The sample was naive CXCR3- CD8+ T cells from blood. According to the study, the label for this sample's cell subset or site signals: CD45RO-CCR7+CD27+CD95- naive CD8+ T cells lacking CXCR3 (TNR3-). The rearrangement joined TRBV7-9 to TRBJ2-5; without DNA, the TCRdb call of TRBD1 cannot be checked. CDR3 sequence: CASSLGTHLEAQYF.